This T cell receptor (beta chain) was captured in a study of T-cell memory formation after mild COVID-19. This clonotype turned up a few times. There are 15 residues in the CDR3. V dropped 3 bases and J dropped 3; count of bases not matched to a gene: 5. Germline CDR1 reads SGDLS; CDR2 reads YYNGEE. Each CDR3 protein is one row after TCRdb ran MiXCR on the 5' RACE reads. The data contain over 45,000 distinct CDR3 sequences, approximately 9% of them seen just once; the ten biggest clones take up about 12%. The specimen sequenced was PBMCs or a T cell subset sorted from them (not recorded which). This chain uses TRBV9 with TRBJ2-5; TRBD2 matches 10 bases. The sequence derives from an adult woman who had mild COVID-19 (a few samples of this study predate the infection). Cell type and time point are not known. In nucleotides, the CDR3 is TGTGCCAGCAGCGCCGGGACTAGCGCCAAAGAGACCCAGTACTTC. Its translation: CASSAGTSAKETQYF.